What follows is one T cell receptor beta chain and its context. In this sample, this clonotype turned up once. What this receptor recognizes is not known. Base qualities are not provided; no much larger clone lies one nucleotide away. One read alone makes for weak evidence. The data were obtained in a study of molecular identifiers for immune sequencing clone quantification (dated by TCRdb to 2016 to 2018). The study in broad terms: For a replicate experiment, the RNA from either around 20,000 or 100,000 naive CD8 T cells was divided into five aliquots, and four of those aliquots went on to sequencing. This methods study used CD8 T cells to benchmark TCR RNA copy counting and molecular-identifier clustering-based TCR repertoire sequencing (MIDCIRS).

Summary of the overall study and its limitations: Highly expanded clone sizes could be underestimated if identical TCR molecules share a barcode. Even against a background of one million naive CD8 T cells, spiked-in Jurkat TCR RNA amounting to a single cell's worth was reported to be detectable. Spiked-in Jurkat TCR RNA (around eleven copies' worth), which is not part of the donor repertoire, was contained in the naive libraries. When barcode sub-clustering was left out, chimeric consensus sequences inflated TCR diversity, with chimeras reaching as high as 47%. In CMV-specific effector cells, over 99% of molecules were held by clones above 20 RNA copies, whereas under 1% of molecules were held by such clones in naive cells. About three recovered TCR RNA copies per cell were obtained by modeling, versus roughly 10 by digital PCR, implying a capture efficiency of about 30%.

Library construction relied on PCR. TCRdb names Illumina HiSeq 4000 as the instrument used. Bulk TCR libraries were made following a previously described method, with the TCR primers given in Table S5. Purification of total RNA was performed with the Qiagen AllPrep DNA/RNA kit. Reads from multiple sequencing runs of the same library were pooled before analysis. The published analysis was carried out like this. Reads were retained only if an exact TCR constant sequence was present, and the retained reads were trimmed to 150 nt and grouped according to their 12-nt molecular barcodes. Reads in each barcode group were sub-clustered using a 15% Levenshtein threshold, and a quality-weighted consensus sequence was built for each RNA molecule. Non-functional sequences were removed, as were lower-count sequences one edit away from another. Based on fitting two negative binomial distributions, any barcode sub-cluster with under 20% of the maximum read count was discarded. TCRdb's own reprocessing of the public reads used fastp at Q25 and MiXCR and kept productive beta chains. Identical CDR3 protein sequences are pooled into one entry, listed with their most common genes and DNA. These V and J calls are TCRdb output, not the study's own analysis. This sample is represented by around 470,000 distinct CDR3 sequences; about 21% of them were singletons. The ten biggest clones cover 0.84% of the sample.

Libraries of naive CD8 T cells were built from anywhere between about 20,000 and 1,000,000 sorted cells, with 10%, 30% or 50% of the purified RNA used. On a BD FACSAria II, naive CD8 T cells were FACS-sorted as CD8+CD4-CCR7+CD45RA+ and collected into RLT Plus buffer. Nine to eleven TCR copies' worth of Jurkat RNA were spiked into roughly 19,000-1,000,000 naive CD8 T cell samples to test detection sensitivity. CD8 T cells were enriched with RosetteSep CD8+ T Cell Enrichment Cocktail and Ficoll-Paque, followed by ACK red cell lysis. Input material: naive CD8+ T cells from blood, with Jurkat cell RNA spiked in. Taken with the paper, the label for cell subset or site translates to: FACS-sorted CD8+CD4-CCR7+CD45RA+ naive T cells. The sequence was collected from a human donor in good health. Some libraries in this study had Jurkat cell RNA spiked in.

The DNA reads as follows: TGCGCCAGCAGCCAAGACGTCGGGGGGCTCGTGGCTACAGATACGCAGTATTTT. This encodes CASSQDVGGLVATDTQYF. Recombination connected TRBV4-1 to TRBJ2-3, and possibly TRBD2, on 7 matching bases. There are 18 amino acids in the CDR3, from cysteine to phenylalanine inclusive. Only CDR3 DNA remains: 54 bases, in frame from the first base. Reading the germline V gene gives CDR1 MGHRA and CDR2 YSYEKL. At the junction V is shortened by 0 bases and J by 3 bases, with 19 bases in between.